The 24 T cell receptor beta chains listed next were all sequenced from one sample in a study of blood T cell repertoires in COVID-19. TCRdb's table, derived via immunoSEQ multiplex PCR, lists solely in-frame clones and lacks some. The sample has roughly 65,000 clones; roughly 86% are singletons. Sequencing was done on a sample of peripheral blood. The receptors originated from a middle-aged man with acute or convalescent COVID-19.

The chain couples TRBV5-1 to TRBJ2-3; 10 nucleotides line up with TRBD2. J lost 5 bases, V lost 4 bases, and 13 bases had no gene match. The CDR3 sequence is 17 residues long. The germline gives CDR1 SGHRS, CDR2 YFSETQ. CDR3 sequence (DNA): TGCGCCAGCAGCCCCCTCTCCCTAGCGGGAGTGAAAGATACGCAGTATTTT. It is translated as CASSPLSLAGVKDTQYF. Full variable domain (outside the CDR3, taken from reference TRBV5-1 and TRBJ2-3): KAGVTQTPRYLIKTRGQQVTLSCSPISGHRSVSWYQQTPGQGLQFLFEYFSETQRNKGNFPGRFSGRQFSNSRSEMNVSTLELGDSALYLCASSPLSLAGVKDTQYFGPGTRLTVL.

V gene TRBV6-1 combines with J gene TRBJ2-2; 8 bases agree with TRBD2. The V segment lost 2 bases and the J segment 3 bases; nucleotides outside the gene matches: 2. CDR1 is MNHNS and CDR2 is SASEGT in the germline V gene. This CDR3 is 15 amino acids long. CDR3 residues: CASSEQRGYTGELFF. The CDR3 nucleotides are TGTGCCAGCAGTGAACAGCGGGGGTACACCGGGGAGCTGTTTTTT.

V usage is TRBV6-1 and J usage is TRBJ1-3; no clear D gene. The CDR3 runs to 14 residues. Germline-derived CDR1 and CDR2 are MNHNS and SASEGT. Trimming removed 2 bases at V and 3 bases at J, with 8 bases between. CDR3 residues: CASSESSGGNTIYF. CDR3 nucleotide sequence: TGTGCCAGCAGTGAAAGTAGCGGTGGAAACACCATATATTTT.

This clone was counted between two and nine times. The rearrangement joins TRBV27 to TRBJ2-3; 7 bases are a match to TRBD2. The CDR3 spans 16 residues. V shed 6 bases, J shed 5 bases, and the junction held 14 bases outside the gene matches. In germline, CDR1 is MNHEY, CDR2 SMNVEV (reference sequence). CDR3 protein: CASSFTAGEVGDTQYF. The DNA of the CDR3 is TGTGCCAGCAGCTTCACGGCGGGGGAGGTGGGAGATACGCAGTATTTT.

This clone has a single count. The V gene is TRBV6-5, the J gene TRBJ2-5, with 9 positions matching TRBD1. The CDR3 has 14 amino acids. Germline CDR1 and CDR2: MNHEY and SVGAGI. Trimming at V came to 6 bases and at J to 5 bases, leaving 7 bases not matched to a gene. CDR3 sequence (DNA): TGTGCCAGCAGCTCCGGGACAGGGAGGGAGACCCAGTACTTC. It yields the protein CASSSGTGRETQYF.

V is TRBV10-2 and J is TRBJ1-5; a weak D match, TRBD1 (6 bases). Germline CDR1 WSHSY, CDR2 SAAADI. V lost 5 bases to trimming and J lost 4 bases, with 9 bases between them. This CDR3 contains 13 residues. CDR3 loop: CASSQQGNQPQHF. CDR3 coding DNA: TGCGCCAGCAGTCAACAGGGAAATCAGCCCCAGCATTTT.

This sequence joins TRBV6-5 and TRBJ2-2, with TRBD1 matching over 7 bases. The CDR3 is made up of 15 amino acids. In germline, CDR1 is MNHEY, CDR2 SVGAGI. After removal of 7 bases from V and 6 bases from J, the junction contained 11 bases not matched to a gene. CDR3 DNA: TGTGCCAGCACCCCGGGACAGCGCAAGGCCGGGGAGCTGTTTTTT. This codes for CASTPGQRKAGELFF.

The chain carries TRBV7-9 and TRBJ1-5; no firm D call. Germline CDR1 reads SEHNR; CDR2 reads FQNEAQ (reference sequence). V shed 4 bases and J shed 4 bases, with 11 bases lying between them. The CDR3 spans 14 residues. CDR3 DNA sequence: TGTGCCAGCAGCTCCGGGATCGAAAATCAGCCCCAGCATTTT. Its translation is CASSSGIENQPQHF. The whole variable domain, filled in from reference TRBV7-9 and TRBJ1-5, reads DTGVSQNPRHKITKRGQNVTFRCDPISEHNRLYWYRQTLGQGPEFLTYFQNEAQLEKSRLLSDRFSAERPKGSFSTLEIQRTEQGDSAMYLCASSSGIENQPQHFGDGTRLSIL.

The chain recombines TRBV15 with TRBJ1-5; D is undetermined. CDR1 is LNHNV and CDR2 is YYDKDF in the germline V gene (reference sequence). The CDR3 extends over 14 amino acids. The V gene lost 0 bases and the J gene lost 4 bases, with 7 bases spanning the gap. CDR3 nucleotide sequence: TGTGCCACCAGCAGAGACAGGTTGAATCAGCCCCAGCATTTT. It is translated as CATSRDRLNQPQHF.

To note about this clone: The junction departs from germline at one end; a sequencing error may be responsible. V gene TRBV7-9 combines with J gene TRBJ1-3; D uncertain. The germline V gene has CDR1 SEHNR and CDR2 FQNEAQ (reference sequence). The CDR3 has 12 amino acids. CDR3 bases: TGTGCCAGCAGTTTAGACACTCCCTCGACTTATTTT. Protein product: CASSLDTPSTYF.

The J gene is TRBJ2-7, the V gene TRBV19, with D maybe TRBD2 (6 bases). V lost 1 base, J lost 0 bases, and 16 bases lay in between. The V gene's germline CDR1 is LNHDA and CDR2 SQIVND (reference sequence). The CDR3 extends over 17 amino acids. For the CDR3, the DNA is TGTGCCAGTAGTATAGTAGGTCATAGCGGAGGCTCCTACGAGCAGTACTTC. Translating it yields CASSIVGHSGGSYEQYF.

This chain links TRBV2 with TRBJ1-4, with a possible D match to TRBD1 (5 bases). Trimming shortened V by 4 bases and J by 7 bases, and 10 bases separated the two germline ends. The CDR3 extends over 13 amino acids. Germline V CDR1 and CDR2: SNHLY, FYNNEI. The CDR3 bases are TGTGCCAGCAGTGCCAGGGTGGGTGAAAAACTGTTTTTT. It translates to CASSARVGEKLFF.

V and J are TRBV7-8 and TRBJ2-7; D may be TRBD2 (6 bases). The CDR3 runs to 17 residues. Germline CDR1 and CDR2: SGHVS and FQNEAQ. Trimming stripped 6 bases from V and 2 bases from J, with 23 bases between. Here the CDR3 DNA reads TGTGCCAGCAGTTCCTCCGTACTAGCCACCGCCCCCTACGAGCAGTACTTC. Protein product: CASSSSVLATAPYEQYF.

J is TRBJ2-5 and V is TRBV10-3; TRBD1 matches at 8 bases. Losses at the gene ends were 8 bases for V and 1 base for J; bases not matched to a gene: 6. The CDR3 extends over 14 amino acids. Per germline, CDR1 ENHRY and CDR2 SYGVKD. This chain's CDR3 is CAIRPQGAQETQYF. The DNA for the CDR3 is TGTGCCATCCGTCCCCAGGGGGCCCAAGAGACCCAGTACTTC.

This clone has a handful of counts. The V call is TRBV19, the J call TRBJ2-2; 8 bases fit TRBD1. There are 17 residues in the CDR3. Germline loops: CDR1 LNHDA, CDR2 SQIVND (reference sequence). V was clipped by 4 bases and J by 3 bases; unmatched bases: 10. CDR3 sequence (DNA): TGTGCCAGTAGTAACCCCCGGACAGGGAAGGACACCGGGGAGCTGTTTTTT. Protein sequence: CASSNPRTGKDTGELFF.

The chain recombines TRBV6-5 with TRBJ2-3; a weak D match, TRBD2 (6 bases). CDR1 is MNHEY, CDR2 SVGAGI, per germline. The CDR3 totals 13 residues. Trimming removed 7 bases from V and 6 bases from J, with 14 bases in between. Here the CDR3 DNA reads TGTGCCAGCACCGGCGGGGTAGGGGATACGCAGTATTTT. Translated, it gives CASTGGVGDTQYF.

The chain couples TRBV19 to TRBJ1-3; D uncertain. The CDR3 is made up of 12 amino acids. CDR1 LNHDA and CDR2 SQIVND come from the germline V gene (reference sequence). V lost 5 bases, J lost 9 bases, and 11 bases lay in between. The CDR3 spells CASSFPRGTIYF. The CDR3 DNA reads as TGTGCCAGTAGTTTCCCGCGGGGCACCATATATTTT.

The chain uses TRBV15 and TRBJ2-6, with 8 bases matching TRBD1. J gave up 9 bases and V 5 bases, and 3 bases lay outside the gene matches. Germline lookup yields CDR1 LNHNV and CDR2 YYDKDF (reference sequence). This CDR3 is built from 13 residues. The CDR3, as DNA: TGTGCCACCAGCCGGACAGGGAACAACGTCCTGACTTTC. The encoded protein is CATSRTGNNVLTF.

The chain has TRBV29-1 and TRBJ1-4; tentative D call: TRBD1 (6 bases). Looked up from germline, CDR1 is SQVTM and CDR2 is ANQGSEA. The CDR3 has 14 residues. V was trimmed by 7 bases and J by 3 bases, leaving 15 bases between them. This chain's CDR3 is CSAGAGGPNEKLFF. As DNA, the CDR3 is TGCAGCGCGGGGGCGGGGGGGCCTAATGAAAAACTGTTTTTT.

This rearrangement joins TRBV5-4 to TRBJ2-7; no clear D. Germline CDR1 SGHNT, CDR2 YYREEE (reference sequence). Trimming took 5 bases from V and 5 from J, leaving 14 bases between them. The CDR3 has 13 residues. The CDR3 nucleotides are TGTGCCAGCAGGTCGCTCCTCGGTGACGAGCAGTACTTC. It translates to CASRSLLGDEQYF.

This rearrangement joins TRBV9 to TRBJ1-2, with 9 bases matching TRBD1. CDR1 is SGDLS, CDR2 YYNGEE, per germline. Trimming cost V 2 bases and J 6 bases; bases outside gene matches: 5. This CDR3 spans 14 amino acids. The CDR3 DNA sequence: TGTGCCAGCAGCGTCCGGGACAGGGACCATGGCTACACCTTC. Translation: CASSVRDRDHGYTF. The full variable domain, rest sourced from reference TRBV9 and TRBJ1-2, is DSGVTQTPKHLITATGQRVTLRCSPRSGDLSVYWYQQSLDQGLQFLIQYYNGEERAKGNILERFSAQQFPDLHSELNLSSLELGDSALYFCASSVRDRDHGYTFGSGTRLTVV.

The V call is TRBV7-2, the J call TRBJ2-7; D is possibly TRBD1 (5 bases). V was trimmed by 4 bases and J by 2 bases, leaving 9 bases between them. CDR1 and CDR2 (germline): SGHTA, FQGNSA. The CDR3 consists of 13 residues. This CDR3 is CASSSTGTYEQYF. For the CDR3, the DNA is TGTGCCAGCAGCTCTACAGGTACCTACGAGCAGTACTTC.

The chain combines TRBV20-1 with TRBJ1-1; D remains ambiguous. The V end lost 6 bases, the J end lost 7 bases, and 12 bases lay between the germline ends. The CDR3 is 11 residues long. Per the germline V gene, CDR1 is DFQATT and CDR2 is SNEGSKA (reference sequence). The CDR3 DNA reads TGCAGTGCGTCTAGTGGTTTTGAAGCTTTCTTT. Amino acids: CSASSGFEAFF.

The J gene is TRBJ1-4, the V gene TRBV6-5; D not certain. The CDR3 is made up of 15 amino acids. CDR1 is MNHEY and CDR2 is SVGAGI in the germline V gene. V lost 0 bases and J lost 13, with 18 bases in between. The CDR3 nucleotides read TGTGCCAGCAGTTACTCGAGGTCGTATCAAACGGGACTGTTTTTT. It specifies CASSYSRSYQTGLFF.